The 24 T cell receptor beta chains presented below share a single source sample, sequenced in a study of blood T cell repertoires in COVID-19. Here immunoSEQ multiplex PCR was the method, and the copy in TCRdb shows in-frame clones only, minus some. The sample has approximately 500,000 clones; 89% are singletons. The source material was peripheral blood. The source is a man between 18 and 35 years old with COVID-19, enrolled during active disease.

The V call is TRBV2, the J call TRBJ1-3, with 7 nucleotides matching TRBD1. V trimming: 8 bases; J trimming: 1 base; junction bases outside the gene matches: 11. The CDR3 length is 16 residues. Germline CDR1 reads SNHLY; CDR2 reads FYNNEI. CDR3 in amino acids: CASGFRGFGSGNTIYF. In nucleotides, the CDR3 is TGTGCCAGCGGCTTCAGGGGGTTTGGATCTGGAAACACCATATATTTT.

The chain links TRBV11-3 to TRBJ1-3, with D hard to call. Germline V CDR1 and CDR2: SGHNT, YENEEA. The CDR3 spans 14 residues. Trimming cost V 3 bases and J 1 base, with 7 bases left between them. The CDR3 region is CASSLVRSGNTIYF. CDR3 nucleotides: TGTGCCAGCAGCTTGGTGAGATCTGGAAACACCATATATTTT.

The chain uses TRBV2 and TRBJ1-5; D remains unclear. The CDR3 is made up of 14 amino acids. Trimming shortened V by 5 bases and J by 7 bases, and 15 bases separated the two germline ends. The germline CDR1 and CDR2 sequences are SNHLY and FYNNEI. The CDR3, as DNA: TGTGCCAGCAGTTACGTGAGGGATGGGCAGCCCCAGCATTTT. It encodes CASSYVRDGQPQHF. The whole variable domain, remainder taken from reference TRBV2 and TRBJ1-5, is EPEVTQTPSHQVTQMGQEVILRCVPISNHLYFYWYRQILGQKVEFLVSFYNNEISEKSEIFDDQFSVERPDGSNFTLKIRSTKLEDSAMYFCASSYVRDGQPQHFGDGTRLSIL.

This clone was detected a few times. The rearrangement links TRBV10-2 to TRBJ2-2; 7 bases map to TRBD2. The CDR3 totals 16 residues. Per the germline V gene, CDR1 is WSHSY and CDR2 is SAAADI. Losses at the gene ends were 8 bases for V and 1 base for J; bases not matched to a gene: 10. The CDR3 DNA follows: TGCGCCAGCCTTCTTCCGGGACTAAGGAACACCGGGGAGCTGTTTTTT. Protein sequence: CASLLPGLRNTGELFF.

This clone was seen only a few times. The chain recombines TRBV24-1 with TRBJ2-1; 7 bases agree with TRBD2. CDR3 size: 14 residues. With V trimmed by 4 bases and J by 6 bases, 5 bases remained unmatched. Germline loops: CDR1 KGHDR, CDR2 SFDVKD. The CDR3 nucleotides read TGTGCCACCAGTGAACCCGGGAGGCTCAATGAGCAGTTCTTC. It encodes CATSEPGRLNEQFF.

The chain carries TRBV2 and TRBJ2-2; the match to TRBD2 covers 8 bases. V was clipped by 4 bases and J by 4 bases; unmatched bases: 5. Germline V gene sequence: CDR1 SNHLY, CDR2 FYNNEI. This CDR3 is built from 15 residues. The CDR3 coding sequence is TGTGCCAGCAGTGGGACTAGCCTGACCACCGGGGAGCTGTTTTTT. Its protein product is CASSGTSLTTGELFF.

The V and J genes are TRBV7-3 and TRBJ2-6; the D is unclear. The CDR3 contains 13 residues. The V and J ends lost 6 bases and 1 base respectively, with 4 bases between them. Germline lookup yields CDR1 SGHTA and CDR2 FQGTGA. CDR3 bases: TGTGCCAGCAGGAGTTCTGGGGCCAACGTCCTGACTTTC. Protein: CASRSSGANVLTF.

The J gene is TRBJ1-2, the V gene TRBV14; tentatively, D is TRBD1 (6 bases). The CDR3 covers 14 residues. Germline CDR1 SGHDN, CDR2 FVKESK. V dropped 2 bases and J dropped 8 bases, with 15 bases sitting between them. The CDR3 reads CASSQQNRAPGYTF. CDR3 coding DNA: TGTGCCAGCAGCCAACAGAACAGGGCACCCGGCTACACCTTC.

The CDR3 DNA sequence: TGTGCCACCAGTGATCCGACAGGGGGCGACGACGAGCAGTACTTC. This encodes CATSDPTGGDDEQYF. The chain combines TRBV24-1 with TRBJ2-7, with 10 positions matching TRBD1. The V gene end was trimmed by 3 bases and the J gene end by 5 bases; junction bases not matched to a gene: 6. From germline, CDR1 is KGHDR and CDR2 SFDVKD. CDR3 length: 15 residues.

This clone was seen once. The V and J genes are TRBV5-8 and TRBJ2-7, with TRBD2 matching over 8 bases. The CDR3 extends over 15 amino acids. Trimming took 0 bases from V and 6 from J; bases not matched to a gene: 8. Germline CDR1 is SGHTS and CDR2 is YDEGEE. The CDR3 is CASSLVCGRLCEQYF. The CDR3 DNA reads TGTGCCAGCAGCTTGGTTTGCGGGAGGCTGTGCGAGCAGTACTTC.

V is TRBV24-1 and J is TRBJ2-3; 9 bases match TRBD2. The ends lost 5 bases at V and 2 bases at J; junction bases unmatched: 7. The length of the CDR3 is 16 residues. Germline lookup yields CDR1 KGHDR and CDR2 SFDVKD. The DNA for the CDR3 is TGTGCCACCAGTGGTACTCCGGGACTAGCCACAGATACGCAGTATTTT. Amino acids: CATSGTPGLATDTQYF.

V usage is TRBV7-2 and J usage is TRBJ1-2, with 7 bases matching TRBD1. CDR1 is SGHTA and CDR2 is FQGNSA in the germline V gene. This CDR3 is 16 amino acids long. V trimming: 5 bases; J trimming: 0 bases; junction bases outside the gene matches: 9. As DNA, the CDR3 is TGTGCCAGCAGCGCGAGACAGGGAGGAGCTAACTATGGCTACACCTTC. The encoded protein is CASSARQGGANYGYTF.

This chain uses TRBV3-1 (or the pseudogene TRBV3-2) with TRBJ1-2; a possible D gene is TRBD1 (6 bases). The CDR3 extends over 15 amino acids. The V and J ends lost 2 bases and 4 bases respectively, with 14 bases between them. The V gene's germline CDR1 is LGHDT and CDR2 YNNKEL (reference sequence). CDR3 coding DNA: TGTGCCAGCAGCCAATTTACCAGGGGTAGCTATGGCTACACCTTC. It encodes CASSQFTRGSYGYTF.

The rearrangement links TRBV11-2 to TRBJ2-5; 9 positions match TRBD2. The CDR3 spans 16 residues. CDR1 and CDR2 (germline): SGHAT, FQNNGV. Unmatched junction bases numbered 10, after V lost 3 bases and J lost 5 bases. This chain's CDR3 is CASSFVAGGLVETQYF. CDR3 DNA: TGTGCCAGCAGCTTTGTCGCGGGAGGGTTGGTGGAGACCCAGTACTTC.

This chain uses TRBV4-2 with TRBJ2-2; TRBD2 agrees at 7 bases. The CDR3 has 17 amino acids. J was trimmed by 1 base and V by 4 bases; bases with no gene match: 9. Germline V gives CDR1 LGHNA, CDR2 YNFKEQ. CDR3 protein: CASSPLGGGVNTGELFF. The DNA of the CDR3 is TGTGCCAGCAGCCCCCTGGGCGGGGGTGTGAACACCGGGGAGCTGTTTTTT.

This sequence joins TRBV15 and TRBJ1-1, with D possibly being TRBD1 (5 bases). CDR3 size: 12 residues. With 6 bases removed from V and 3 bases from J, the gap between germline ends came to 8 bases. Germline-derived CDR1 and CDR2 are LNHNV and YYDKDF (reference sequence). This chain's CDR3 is CATSLQDTEAFF. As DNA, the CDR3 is TGTGCCACCAGTTTACAGGACACTGAAGCTTTCTTT.

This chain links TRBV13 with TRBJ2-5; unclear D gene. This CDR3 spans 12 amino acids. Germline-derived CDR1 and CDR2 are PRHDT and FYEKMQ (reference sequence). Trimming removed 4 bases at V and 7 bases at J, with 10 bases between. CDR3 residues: CASSSGGGTQYF. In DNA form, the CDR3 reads TGTGCCAGCAGCTCCGGCGGTGGGACCCAGTACTTC.

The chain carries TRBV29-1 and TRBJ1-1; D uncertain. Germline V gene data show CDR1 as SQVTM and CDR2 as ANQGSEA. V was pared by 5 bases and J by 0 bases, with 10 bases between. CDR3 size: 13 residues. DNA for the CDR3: TGCAGCGTTAACACCCCCATGAACACTGAAGCTTTCTTT. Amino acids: CSVNTPMNTEAFF. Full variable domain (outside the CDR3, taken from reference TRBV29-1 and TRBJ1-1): SAVISQKPSRDICQRGTSLTIQCQVDSQVTMMFWYRQQPGQSLTLIATANQGSEATYESGFVIDKFPISRPNLTFSTLTVSNMSPEDSSIYLCSVNTPMNTEAFFGQGTRLTVV.

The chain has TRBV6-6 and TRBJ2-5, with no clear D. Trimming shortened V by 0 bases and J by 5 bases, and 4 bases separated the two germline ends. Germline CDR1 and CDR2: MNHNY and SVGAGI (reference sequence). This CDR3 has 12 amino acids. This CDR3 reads CASSYSRETQYF. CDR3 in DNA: TGTGCCAGCAGTTACTCGCGGGAGACCCAGTACTTC.

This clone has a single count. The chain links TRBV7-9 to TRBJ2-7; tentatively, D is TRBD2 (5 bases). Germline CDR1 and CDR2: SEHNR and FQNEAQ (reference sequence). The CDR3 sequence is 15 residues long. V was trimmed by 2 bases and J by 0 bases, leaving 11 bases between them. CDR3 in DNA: TGTGCCAGCAGCTTATACAGCGGAAACTCCTACGAGCAGTACTTC. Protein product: CASSLYSGNSYEQYF.

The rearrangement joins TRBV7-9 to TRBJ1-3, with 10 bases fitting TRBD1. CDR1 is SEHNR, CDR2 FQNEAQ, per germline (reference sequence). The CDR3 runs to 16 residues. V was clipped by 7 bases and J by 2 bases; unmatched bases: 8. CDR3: CASIPPGTGAGNTIYF. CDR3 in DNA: TGTGCCAGCATCCCCCCCGGGACAGGGGCTGGAAACACCATATATTTT.

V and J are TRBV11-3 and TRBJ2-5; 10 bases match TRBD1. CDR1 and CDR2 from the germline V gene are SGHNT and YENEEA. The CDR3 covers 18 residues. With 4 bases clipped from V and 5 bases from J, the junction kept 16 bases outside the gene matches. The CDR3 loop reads CASSYPLTLTGGEETQYF. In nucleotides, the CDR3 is TGTGCCAGCAGCTACCCCCTTACCTTGACAGGGGGCGAGGAGACCCAGTACTTC. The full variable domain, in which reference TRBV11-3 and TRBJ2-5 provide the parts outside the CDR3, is EAGVVQSPRYKIIEKKQPVAFWCNPISGHNTLYWYLQNLGQGPELLIRYENEEAVDDSQLPKDRFSAERLKGVDSTLKIQPAELGDSAVYLCASSYPLTLTGGEETQYFGPGTRLLVL.

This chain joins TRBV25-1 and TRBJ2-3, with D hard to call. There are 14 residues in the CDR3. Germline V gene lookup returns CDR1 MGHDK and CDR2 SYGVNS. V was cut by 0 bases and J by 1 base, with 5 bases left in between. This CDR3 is CASSEYFGTDTQYF. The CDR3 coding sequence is TGTGCCAGCAGTGAATATTTCGGCACAGATACGCAGTATTTT.

CDR3 sequence: CASSLTGTSTDTQYF. Written as DNA, the CDR3 is TGTGCCAGCAGCCTCACCGGGACTAGCACAGATACGCAGTATTTT. The genes are TRBV3-1 (or the pseudogene TRBV3-2) and TRBJ2-3; weak D call: TRBD2 (6 bases). The CDR3 consists of 15 residues. V lost 4 bases, J lost 0 bases, and 11 bases lay in between. The germline V gene encodes CDR1 LGHDT and CDR2 YNNKEL (reference sequence).